This paragraph reports one T cell receptor beta chain. Its antigen remains unknown. At one end, the junction sequence differs from germline, possibly due to a read error. These data are taken from a study of blood T cells in healthy people across ages. Overall study context: About one barcoded beta molecule was captured per two T cells (by template switching).

Overall study results and limits: Diversity was higher, and naive CD4+ cells more numerous, in long-lived donors than in aged donors. The recorded TCR beta diversity per million T cells decreased in a roughly linear manner with age.

The CDR3 is made up of 13 amino acids. Germline V gene data show CDR1 as SGHVS and CDR2 as FNYEAQ. Next came a second PCR, run for about 7 to 12 cycles, which used a sample-barcoded 5' primer along with a J-beta primer mix. Each cDNA molecule, via a template-switch adaptor with 12 random nucleotides, was tagged. MiXCR, run by TCRdb on the 5' RACE reads, gives a single entry per CDR3 protein. The sample consists of about 690,000 distinct CDR3 sequences, around 43% of them appearing once. V gene TRBV7-6 combines with J gene TRBJ2-1, with D perhaps given as TRBD1 or TRBD2 (5 bases each). This receptor was identified in a man older than 75 in good health. What was sequenced was blood. CDR3 nucleotides: TGTGCCAGCAGCCGGGACCAATACAATGAGCTGTTCTTC. It yields the protein CASSRDQYNELFF.